This T cell receptor (beta chain) was retrieved from a study of blood T cell repertoires in COVID-19. Study information: The samples span acute and convalescent COVID-19 from the United States, Italy and Spain. T cells, B-cell-depleted T cells, or PBMCs provided the cDNA or gDNA that served as material.

Authors' methods: The authors estimated nucleated cell counts from reference gene primer amplification. The assay was immunoSEQ multiplex PCR, and TCRdb's table has in-frame clones only and misses some. That table gives V, J and clone size, and the DNA gave D and trimming. Of 120,000 to 150,000 clones listed, 70% to 90% were seen once; the top ten hold about 3.2%. The CDR3 is made up of 15 amino acids. Germline CDR1 is SGHTA and CDR2 is FQGTGA. V lost 5 bases to trimming and J lost 8 bases; unmatched junction nucleotides: 7. The TCR comes from a man aged 45-60 years with acute or convalescent COVID-19. The sample was peripheral blood. The chain joins TRBV7-3 to TRBJ1-6; 9 bases fit TRBD1. CDR3 protein: CASSTTGGADSPLHF. The CDR3 DNA follows: TGTGCCAGCAGCACCACAGGGGGCGCAGATTCACCCCTCCACTTT.